This passage covers 17 T cell receptor beta chains from one sample sequenced in a study of shared clonotypes between healthy human individuals. Data came from immunoSEQ multiplex PCR; TCRdb stores just in-frame clones and leaves some out. The table records about half a million clones, around 85% of them present only once. The sequenced sample was PBMCs. The source is a woman between 35 and 50 years old in good health. Some clones in this sample may be carry-over from other donors' samples.

The chain carries TRBV4-3 and TRBJ1-5; 9 bases line up with TRBD1. This CDR3 comprises 13 residues. CDR1 is LGHNA and CDR2 is YSLEER in the germline V gene. The J segment lost 7 bases and the V segment lost 3 bases, leaving 1 base of the junction unmatched. This chain's CDR3 is CASSQGQGQPQHF. CDR3 in DNA: TGCGCCAGCAGCCAGGGACAGGGACAGCCCCAGCATTTT.

V usage is TRBV5-1 and J usage is TRBJ2-6, with D possibly TRBD1 on 5 matching bases. The CDR3 extends over 15 amino acids. From germline, CDR1 is SGHRS and CDR2 YFSETQ. The V and J ends lost 3 bases and 2 bases respectively, with 9 bases between them. The chain's CDR3 is CASSSPGTGANVLTF. CDR3 DNA sequence: TGCGCCAGCAGCTCTCCAGGGACTGGGGCCAACGTCCTGACTTTC.

The rearrangement links TRBV4-1 to TRBJ2-5; 9 nucleotides align to TRBD2. Germline loops: CDR1 MGHRA, CDR2 YSYEKL. CDR3 length: 15 residues. V lost 3 bases and J lost 5; bases outside the gene matches: 7. Here the CDR3 reads CASSHLAGAQETQYF. The CDR3 nucleotides are TGCGCCAGCAGCCATTTAGCGGGAGCCCAGGAGACCCAGTACTTC.

The chain carries TRBV27 and TRBJ2-1, with TRBD2 matching over 7 bases. This CDR3 contains 15 residues. The germline V gene encodes CDR1 MNHEY and CDR2 SMNVEV (reference sequence). With 6 bases clipped from V and 4 bases from J, the junction kept 9 bases outside the gene matches. This CDR3 reads CASSPTSDGYNEQFF. In DNA, the CDR3 is TGTGCCAGCAGCCCAACTAGCGACGGTTACAATGAGCAGTTCTTC.

This clone was seen just once. The CDR3 spells CASSRGDTQYF. The CDR3 bases are TGTGCCAGCAGCCGGGGAGATACGCAGTATTTT. The chain carries TRBV11-2 and TRBJ2-3, with a tentative D call TRBD2 (5 bases). Germline CDR1 SGHAT, CDR2 FQNNGV. Trimming removed 5 bases at V and 5 bases at J, with 5 bases between. This CDR3 region has 11 residues.

With regard to this clone: The CDR3 carries no conserved terminal phenylalanine or tryptophan, so it likely arises from a read error. The DNA is left out, because the CDR3 cannot be placed on it with certainty; the CDR3 is given as TCRdb lists it. This chain uses TRBV29-1 with TRBJ1-1. Germline values: CDR1 SQVTM, CDR2 ANQGSEA. The CDR3 region is 11 residues in length, termini included. CDR3 region: CSVSGTTEASL.

The rearrangement uses TRBV18 and TRBJ2-7; 15 bases are shared with TRBD2. The germline CDR1 and CDR2 sequences are KGHSH and LQKENI. V shed 3 bases and J 1 base; nucleotides not matched to a gene: 1. This CDR3 has 16 residues. DNA of the CDR3: TGTGCCAGCTCACCGGGACTAGCGGGAGGTTCCTACGAGCAGTACTTC. Amino acids: CASSPGLAGGSYEQYF.

The rearrangement links TRBV28 to TRBJ2-2; TRBD2 agrees at 12 bases. The junction had 4 bases not matched to a gene; V was cut back by 1 base and J by 7 bases. Germline assignment: CDR1 MDHEN and CDR2 SYDVKM. The CDR3 is 16 amino acids. The CDR3 DNA reads TGTGCCAGCAGTTTATTGACTAGCGGGAGTAACGGGGAGCTGTTTTTT. This encodes CASSLLTSGSNGELFF.

V is TRBV5-1 and J is TRBJ2-7; TRBD2 aligns across 9 bases. V shed 0 bases, J shed 2 bases, and the junction held 6 bases outside the gene matches. CDR3 size: 16 residues. CDR1 and CDR2 from the germline V gene are SGHRS and YFSETQ. This CDR3 reads CASSLAKSGGTYEQYF. The CDR3 DNA is TGCGCCAGCAGCTTGGCCAAGAGCGGGGGGACCTACGAGCAGTACTTC.

About this clone: Given a far larger clone just one base away, this is likely a sequencing read error. As the CDR3 is not closed by the conserved phenylalanine or tryptophan, this likely results from a read error. The V call is TRBV11-2, the J call TRBJ2-2; TRBD1 matches 8 bases. V lost 5 bases and J lost 0; bases outside the gene matches: 5. The CDR3 spans 16 residues. Looked up from germline, CDR1 is SGHAT and CDR2 is FQNNGV. The CDR3 region is CASSTGQGTNTGELFS. In DNA, the CDR3 is TGTGCCAGCAGCACAGGACAGGGAACGAACACCGGGGAGCTGTTTTCT.

This clone was recorded many times. This sequence joins TRBV5-4 and TRBJ2-6, with 7 nucleotides matching TRBD1. CDR3 length: 17 residues. The V and J ends lost 2 bases and 1 base, in that order; junction bases with no gene match: 6. CDR1 is SGHNT, CDR2 YYREEE, per germline (reference sequence). As DNA, the CDR3 is TGTGCCAGCAGCTTACCGGGACAGATTTCTGGGGCCAACGTCCTGACTTTC. Encoded protein: CASSLPGQISGANVLTF.

This sequence joins TRBV15 and TRBJ1-1; D unclear. V lost 0 bases and J 2 bases, leaving 4 bases between the germline ends. This CDR3 has 13 residues. Per germline, CDR1 LNHNV and CDR2 YYDKDF (reference sequence). The CDR3 loop reads CATSREANTEAFF. The DNA for the CDR3 is TGTGCCACCAGCAGAGAGGCAAACACTGAAGCTTTCTTT. The variable domain in full, with the rest retrieved from reference TRBV15 and TRBJ1-1, is DAMVIQNPRYQVTQFGKPVTLSCSQTLNHNVMYWYQQKSSQAPKLLFHYYDKDFNNEADTPDNFQSRRPNTSFCFLDIRSPGLGDTAMYLCATSREANTEAFFGQGTRLTVV.

This CDR3 reads CASSLLTGGSGNYGYTF. CDR3 DNA sequence: TGTGCCAGCAGCTTACTTACAGGGGGTAGCGGGAACTATGGCTACACCTTC. This sequence joins TRBV7-9 and TRBJ1-2, with 8 bases aligning to TRBD1. The CDR3 length is 17 residues. Trimming took 2 bases from V and 2 from J; bases not matched to a gene: 10. Germline loops: CDR1 SEHNR, CDR2 FQNEAQ (reference sequence).

In the case of this clone: This may arise from a read error, as a much more abundant clone is one base away. The chain employs TRBV21-1 and TRBJ2-7. TRBV21-1 corresponds to a pseudogene. CDR3 size: 11 residues. This CDR3 is CASSKEDDQYF. The CDR3 bases are TGTGCCAGCAGCAAAGAGGACGATCAGTACTTC.

This rearrangement joins TRBV7-2 to TRBJ2-7, with D possibly TRBD1 on 6 matching bases. This CDR3 is built from 14 residues. Trimming shortened V by 3 bases and J by 6 bases, and 15 bases separated the two germline ends. Germline V gene data show CDR1 as SGHTA and CDR2 as FQGNSA. The CDR3 coding sequence is TGTGCCAGCAGCTTCACAGGGATATCGGGCGAGCAGTACTTC. Translating gives CASSFTGISGEQYF.

This clone occurred once. CDR3 in amino acids: CASSPSIAGLSYEQYF. In nucleotides, the CDR3 is TGTGCCAGCTCGCCAAGTATAGCGGGATTGTCCTACGAGCAGTACTTC. The rearrangement joins TRBV18 to TRBJ2-7; 8 bases are a match to TRBD2. Trimming at V came to 6 bases and at J to 1 base, leaving 11 bases not matched to a gene. CDR1 is KGHSH and CDR2 is LQKENI in the germline V gene. CDR3 length: 16 amino acids. Combining the CDR3 with reference TRBV18 and TRBJ2-7 gives the whole variable domain NAGVMQNPRHLVRRRGQEARLRCSPMKGHSHVYWYRQLPEEGLKFMVYLQKENIIDESGMPKERFSAEFPKEGPSILRIQQVVRGDSAAYFCASSPSIAGLSYEQYFGPGTRLTVT.

This clone has ten or more counts. J is TRBJ2-2 and V is TRBV5-6, with 11 bases that match TRBD1. The CDR3 is made up of 17 amino acids. V was clipped by 6 bases and J by 4 bases; unmatched bases: 11. The germline CDR1 and CDR2 sequences are SGHDT and YYEEEE. The CDR3 sequence: CASTFPTGTGGTGELFF. In DNA, the CDR3 is TGTGCCAGCACCTTCCCGACCGGGACAGGGGGCACCGGGGAGCTGTTTTTT.